The next 21 T cell receptor beta chains were all read from a single sample in a study of chemoradiotherapy in HPV16-positive cancers. The data were produced by immunoSEQ multiplex PCR, yet TCRdb's version contains in-frame clones alone and is incomplete. This sample carries about 20,000 clones, 92% of them seen once, and the ten largest clones take roughly a sixth. The source material was blood, sampled from a patient who underwent chemoradiotherapy. These receptors were taken from a human donor with HPV-associated anogenital cancer.

The gene calls are TRBV5-6 and TRBJ1-1; unclear D gene. The germline V gene has CDR1 SGHDT and CDR2 YYEEEE. The length of the CDR3 is 15 residues. Trimming removed 5 bases at V and 4 bases at J, with 18 bases between. CDR3 in amino acids: CASSSGLLPFTEAFF. In DNA, the CDR3 is TGTGCCAGCAGTTCTGGCCTTCTCCCGTTCACTGAAGCTTTCTTT. Using reference TRBV5-6 and TRBJ1-1 for the parts outside the CDR3, the full variable domain is DAGVTQSPTHLIKTRGQQVTLRCSPKSGHDTVSWYQQALGQGPQFIFQYYEEEERQRGNFPDRFSGHQFPNYSSELNVNALLLGDSALYLCASSSGLLPFTEAFFGQGTRLTVV.

V and J are TRBV4-2 and TRBJ2-7; D might be TRBD1 (6 bases). Germline lookup yields CDR1 LGHNA and CDR2 YNFKEQ. Trimming stripped 3 bases from V and 2 bases from J, with 20 bases between. The CDR3 contains 17 residues. Here the CDR3 DNA reads TGTGCCAGCAGCCACTCAGTTGGACTGGACAGTACCTACGAGCAGTACTTC. Its translation: CASSHSVGLDSTYEQYF.

The J gene is TRBJ1-4, the V gene TRBV4-1; 8 bases fit TRBD1. V was pared by 1 base and J by 6 bases, with 4 bases of the junction left unmatched. There are 15 residues in the CDR3. Looked up from germline, CDR1 is MGHRA and CDR2 is YSYEKL. The CDR3, as DNA: TGCGCCAGCAGCCAAGGACCAGGGGGCCATGAAAAACTGTTTTTT. Its protein product is CASSQGPGGHEKLFF.

This sequence joins TRBV4-3 and TRBJ2-7; D not certain. CDR1 and CDR2 from the germline V gene are LGHNA and YSLEER. The CDR3 has 15 residues. V shed 1 base and J shed 0 bases, with 10 bases lying between them. The CDR3 loop is CASSQGAVSSYEQYF. In DNA form, the CDR3 reads TGCGCCAGCAGCCAAGGGGCAGTCAGCTCCTACGAGCAGTACTTC.

The V call is TRBV18, the J call TRBJ2-1, with D perhaps matching TRBD2 (5 bases). The CDR3 extends over 15 amino acids. V was trimmed by 3 bases and J by 9 bases, leaving 18 bases between them. Germline CDR1 KGHSH, CDR2 LQKENI. CDR3 residues: CASSPPSNPRGEQFF. For the CDR3, the DNA is TGTGCCAGCTCACCCCCATCGAACCCCCGGGGTGAGCAGTTCTTC.

The chain couples TRBV7-2 to TRBJ2-5; D gene unclear. TRBJ2-7 explains the end of the DNA better; the J call may be wrong. CDR3 length equals 12 residues. The V gene's germline CDR1 is SGHTA and CDR2 FQGNSA. The CDR3 here is CASSPTRDEQYF. Written as DNA, the CDR3 is TGTGCCAGCAGCCCCACCAGAGACGAGCAGTACTTC.

V usage is TRBV7-9 and J usage is TRBJ2-3; D is unresolved. Germline V lookup: CDR1 SEHNR, CDR2 FQNEAQ (reference sequence). Trimming shortened V by 5 bases and J by 5 bases, and 5 bases separated the two germline ends. The CDR3 length is 11 residues. For the CDR3, the DNA is TGTGCCAGCAGCATATTAGATACGCAGTATTTT. It encodes CASSILDTQYF.

This clone occurred once. This chain connects TRBV2 to TRBJ2-5; 13 bases are shared with TRBD2. Germline V gene sequence: CDR1 SNHLY, CDR2 FYNNEI. Losses at the gene ends were 6 bases for V and 0 bases for J; bases not matched to a gene: 7. The CDR3 runs 17 residues. CDR3 region: CASSPGGLAGYQETQYF. In nucleotides, the CDR3 is TGTGCCAGCAGCCCCGGGGGACTAGCGGGGTACCAAGAGACCCAGTACTTC.

The chain carries TRBV19 and TRBJ1-5; D not certain. The germline V gene encodes CDR1 LNHDA and CDR2 SQIVND (reference sequence). CDR3 length equals 15 residues. V was shortened by 7 bases and J by 2 bases, with 15 bases between the two germline ends. This CDR3 is CASMDRKDGNQPQHF. In nucleotides, the CDR3 is TGTGCCAGTATGGATAGAAAGGACGGCAATCAGCCCCAGCATTTT. The full variable domain, completed using reference TRBV19 and TRBJ1-5, is DGGITQSPKYLFRKEGQNVTLSCEQNLNHDAMYWYRQDPGQGLRLIYYSQIVNDFQKGDIAEGYSVSREKKESFPLTVTSAQKNPTAFYLCASMDRKDGNQPQHFGDGTRLSIL.

This chain connects TRBV18 to TRBJ1-3; D is unclear. Germline V gene data show CDR1 as KGHSH and CDR2 as LQKENI. V lost 4 bases to trimming and J lost 0 bases, with 13 bases between them. This CDR3 comprises 16 residues. CDR3 amino acids: CASSRGTGSSGNTIYF. The CDR3 DNA reads TGTGCCAGCTCACGAGGCACCGGGAGCTCTGGAAACACCATATATTTT. The full variable domain, with the rest looked up from reference TRBV18 and TRBJ1-3, is NAGVMQNPRHLVRRRGQEARLRCSPMKGHSHVYWYRQLPEEGLKFMVYLQKENIIDESGMPKERFSAEFPKEGPSILRIQQVVRGDSAAYFCASSRGTGSSGNTIYFGEGSWLTVV.

This clone was seen more than once but under ten times. The rearrangement uses TRBV2 and TRBJ1-2; 7 positions match TRBD1. The CDR3 runs to 14 residues. The germline V gene encodes CDR1 SNHLY and CDR2 FYNNEI. Losses at the gene ends were 5 bases for V and 3 bases for J; bases not matched to a gene: 6. The CDR3 DNA reads as TGTGCCAGCAGTAAGCTTACAGGGGACTATGGCTACACCTTC. This codes for CASSKLTGDYGYTF.

V usage is TRBV5-1 and J usage is TRBJ2-7; maybe TRBD2 (5 bases). CDR1 is SGHRS and CDR2 is YFSETQ in the germline V gene. Trimming shortened V by 0 bases and J by 6 bases, and 16 bases separated the two germline ends. The CDR3 totals 15 residues. CDR3 DNA: TGCGCCAGCAGCTTGGCCGTATCTAGTGGAGGCGAGCAGTACTTC. Residues: CASSLAVSSGGEQYF.

This sequence joins TRBV7-6 and TRBJ2-3; no reliable D call. Trimming removed 1 base from V and 0 bases from J, with 5 bases in between. Germline V gives CDR1 SGHVS, CDR2 FNYEAQ. The CDR3 is 14 residues long. In nucleotides, the CDR3 is TGTGCCAGCAGCTTAGTGATCAGCACAGATACGCAGTATTTT. Encoded protein: CASSLVISTDTQYF.

V gene TRBV7-9 combines with J gene TRBJ2-7, with TRBD2 matching 11 bases. V dropped 1 base and J dropped 7; count of bases not matched to a gene: 6. The CDR3 has 15 residues. Germline CDR1 SEHNR, CDR2 FQNEAQ (reference sequence). The CDR3 DNA sequence: TGTGCCAGCAGCTTAGAGGCTAGCGGGAGGATGGAGCAGTACTTC. It yields the protein CASSLEASGRMEQYF. The variable domain in full, completed from reference TRBV7-9 and TRBJ2-7, reads DTGVSQNPRHKITKRGQNVTFRCDPISEHNRLYWYRQTLGQGPEFLTYFQNEAQLEKSRLLSDRFSAERPKGSFSTLEIQRTEQGDSAMYLCASSLEASGRMEQYFGPGTRLTVT.

This chain links TRBV18 with TRBJ2-5, with D perhaps TRBD1 or TRBD2 (5 bases each). CDR1 is KGHSH, CDR2 LQKENI, per germline. Trimming removed 4 bases from V and 5 bases from J, with 14 bases in between. The CDR3 is made up of 14 amino acids. In nucleotides, the CDR3 is TGTGCCAGCTCACTCGGGACCGTCGGGGAGACCCAGTACTTC. Its translation is CASSLGTVGETQYF.

This chain links TRBV6-6 with TRBJ2-1; D is tentatively TRBD1 or TRBD2 (5 bases each). The germline V and J ends were trimmed by 9 bases and 9 bases, with 18 bases remaining between them. The CDR3 totals 13 residues. Germline lookup yields CDR1 MNHNY and CDR2 SVGAGI (reference sequence). Here the CDR3 reads CASGTGASLEQFF. Written as DNA, the CDR3 is TGTGCCAGTGGGACCGGGGCCTCGCTTGAGCAGTTCTTC.

The DNA of the CDR3 is TGTGCCAGTAGTATTAAGGAGAACACTGAAGCTTTCTTT. It translates to CASSIKENTEAFF. This chain connects TRBV19 to TRBJ1-1; D ambiguous. Trimming left V 3 bases short and J 1 base short, with 6 bases between. The CDR3 spans 13 residues. The germline CDR1 and CDR2 sequences are LNHDA and SQIVND (reference sequence).

V usage is TRBV29-1 and J usage is TRBJ2-7, with D possibly matching TRBD2 (5 bases). The CDR3 has 12 residues. Trimming stripped 4 bases from V and 3 bases from J, with 10 bases between. The germline V gene has CDR1 SQVTM and CDR2 ANQGSEA. The CDR3 spells CSVADFNYEQYF. The CDR3, as DNA: TGCAGCGTTGCGGACTTCAACTACGAGCAGTACTTC.

The chain uses TRBV7-8 and TRBJ2-1; either TRBD1 or TRBD2 may fit D (6 bases each). With 2 bases removed from V and 8 bases from J, the gap between germline ends came to 10 bases. The CDR3 totals 13 residues. Germline V gene data show CDR1 as SGHVS and CDR2 as FQNEAQ. CDR3 region: CASSLLGGDEQFF. The CDR3 region has the DNA TGTGCCAGCAGCTTATTGGGGGGCGATGAGCAGTTCTTC. The whole variable domain, filled in from reference TRBV7-8 and TRBJ2-1, reads GAGVSQSPRYKVAKRGQDVALRCDPISGHVSLFWYQQALGQGPEFLTYFQNEAQLDKSGLPSDRFFAERPEGSVSTLKIQRTQQEDSAVYLCASSLLGGDEQFFGPGTRLTVL.

This sequence joins TRBV19 and TRBJ1-2; D call uncertain. CDR1 LNHDA and CDR2 SQIVND come from the germline V gene (reference sequence). This CDR3 is 12 amino acids long. V was shortened by 8 bases and J by 1 base, with 8 bases between the two germline ends. The CDR3: CASSQLNYGYTF. The CDR3 DNA is TGTGCCAGTTCTCAGCTTAACTATGGCTACACCTTC.

The CDR3 reads CASSPNNRGRNEKLFF. CDR3 in DNA: TGTGCCAGCTCACCCAATAACAGGGGGCGGAATGAAAAACTGTTTTTT. J is TRBJ1-4 and V is TRBV18, with 9 bases matching TRBD1. Trimming removed 3 bases from V and 5 bases from J; junction bases left unmatched: 7. The CDR3 is 16 residues long. Looked up from germline, CDR1 is KGHSH and CDR2 is LQKENI.